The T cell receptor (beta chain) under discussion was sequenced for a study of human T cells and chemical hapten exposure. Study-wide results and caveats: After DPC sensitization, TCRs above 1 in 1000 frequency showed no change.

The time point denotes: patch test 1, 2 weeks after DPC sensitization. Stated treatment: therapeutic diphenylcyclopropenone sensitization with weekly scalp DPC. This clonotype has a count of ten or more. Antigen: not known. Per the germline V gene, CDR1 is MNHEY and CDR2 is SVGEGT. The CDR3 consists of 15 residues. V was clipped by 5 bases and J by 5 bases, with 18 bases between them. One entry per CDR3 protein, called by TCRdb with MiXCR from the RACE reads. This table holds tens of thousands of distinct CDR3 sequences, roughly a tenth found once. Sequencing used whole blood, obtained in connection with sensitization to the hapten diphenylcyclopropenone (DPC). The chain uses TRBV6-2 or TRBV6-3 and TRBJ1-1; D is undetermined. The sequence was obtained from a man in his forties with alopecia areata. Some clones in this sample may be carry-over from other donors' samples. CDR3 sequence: CASSRPGILETEAFF. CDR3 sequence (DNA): TGTGCCAGCAGTCGTCCCGGGATCTTGGAAACTGAAGCTTTCTTT.